This TCR beta chain was sequenced for a study of beta chain features in type 1 diabetes. Study results and caveats: The naive, central memory and Treg TCRB repertoires looked more alike in patients than they did in healthy donors. cDNA-based sequencing might over-represent cells highly expressing TCR. Moderate yet significant TCRB CDR3 shortening was seen in Type 1 diabetes patients in all four CD4+ subsets.

Notes on this clone: The antigen is undetermined.

Sequencing targeted expressed TCRB transcripts, as all isolated RNA had been reverse transcribed. Clones were sequenced by immunoSEQ multiplex PCR, and TCRdb holds only the in-frame ones, with some missing. The sample lists some 640,000 clones, over 12% seen once, with roughly 0.04% in the top ten. The CDR3 runs 14 residues. CDR1 SGHRS and CDR2 YFSETQ come from the germline V gene. V lost 0 bases to trimming and J lost 2 bases, with 8 bases between them. The origin of this receptor is a man between 18 and 35 years old with type 1 diabetes. The sequencing sample was made of naive CD4+ T cells from blood. The rearrangement joins TRBV5-1 to TRBJ2-5; D is ambiguous. The CDR3 nucleotides read TGCGCCAGCAGCTTGGGGCTAGATCAAGAGACCCAGTACTTC. Amino acids: CASSLGLDQETQYF.